A single sample gave rise to the 30 T cell receptor beta chains below, sequenced in a study of graft-versus-host responses after intestinal transplantation. Clones were sequenced by immunoSEQ multiplex PCR, and TCRdb holds only the in-frame ones, with some missing. This sample has about 51,000 clones, with 70% to 90% found just once. Their antigens remain unidentified. The sequences come from unstimulated CD4+ T cells sorted from spleen or lymph node cells, collected before transplant. These receptors all stem from a human donor who was the organ donor for an intestinal transplant.

V is TRBV4-1 and J is TRBJ1-2; tentative D call: TRBD1 (5 bases). The CDR3 extends over 14 amino acids. Germline V gene lookup returns CDR1 MGHRA and CDR2 YSYEKL. V dropped 0 bases and J dropped 8 bases, with 13 bases sitting between them. CDR3 protein: CASSQDPQGGGYTF. CDR3 DNA sequence: TGCGCCAGCAGCCAAGATCCGCAGGGTGGGGGCTACACCTTC.

This CDR3 is CASSLSAGPSSYEQYF. As DNA, the CDR3 is TGTGCCAGCAGCTTAAGCGCGGGTCCGAGCTCCTACGAGCAGTACTTC. This chain connects TRBV7-9 to TRBJ2-7; D possibly corresponds to TRBD2 (5 bases). This CDR3 contains 16 residues. The V gene's germline CDR1 is SEHNR and CDR2 FQNEAQ (reference sequence). The germline V and J ends were trimmed by 2 bases and 0 bases, with 14 bases remaining between them.

V usage is TRBV5-4 and J usage is TRBJ1-2; the match to TRBD1 covers 7 bases. The germline V gene has CDR1 SGHNT and CDR2 YYREEE (reference sequence). This CDR3 contains 13 residues. V shed 5 bases and J 4 bases; nucleotides not matched to a gene: 5. The CDR3 nucleotides read TGTGCCAGCAGGCGACAGGGCCCCTATGGCTACACCTTC. It is translated as CASRRQGPYGYTF.

The table lists this clone with a count of one. The rearrangement links TRBV28 to TRBJ2-5, with D possibly matching TRBD2 (6 bases). The CDR3 sequence is 13 residues long. V gave up 5 bases and J gave up 13 bases, with 20 bases separating them. Germline V gene lookup returns CDR1 MDHEN and CDR2 SYDVKM. The CDR3 sequence is CASSPSLAPKSYF. The CDR3 DNA reads TGTGCCAGCAGTCCCTCACTAGCCCCTAAGTCGTACTTC.

The chain has TRBV28 and TRBJ2-5, with a tentative D call TRBD1 (7 bases). This CDR3 contains 15 residues. V was clipped by 6 bases and J by 5 bases, with 19 bases between them. The germline V gene encodes CDR1 MDHEN and CDR2 SYDVKM. CDR3 DNA sequence: TGTGCCAGCAGCGCCTCAGGGGGGCGCGGGGAGACCCAGTACTTC. This translates into CASSASGGRGETQYF.

V gene TRBV5-8 combines with J gene TRBJ2-5, with unresolved D. CDR1 is SGHTS and CDR2 is YDEGEE in the germline V gene. This CDR3 is built from 13 residues. Trimming cost V 4 bases and J 5 bases, with 12 bases left between them. CDR3 sequence reads: CASSLDSVETQYF. The CDR3, as DNA: TGTGCCAGCAGCCTTGACTCGGTGGAGACCCAGTACTTC.

Remarks on this clone: Germline is not matched at one junction end, which may reflect a read error. The V call is TRBV11-2, the J call TRBJ2-1; a weak D match, TRBD2 (5 bases). In germline, CDR1 is SGHAT, CDR2 FQNNGV. The CDR3 totals 12 residues. This CDR3 reads CASSLVLASPLF. CDR3 sequence (DNA): TGTGCCAGCAGCTTAGTATTGGCTAGCCCCCTCTTC.

The CDR3 DNA reads as TGCGCCAGCAGCGGAGGAGATACGCAGTATTTT. It is translated as CASSGGDTQYF. The J gene is TRBJ2-3, the V gene TRBV5-1; D might be TRBD2 (5 bases). Germline V CDR1 and CDR2: SGHRS, YFSETQ. Between the trimmed V and J ends, which lost 4 bases and 5 bases, there was a span of 5 bases. CDR3 size: 11 residues.

This sequence joins TRBV28 and TRBJ1-1; 7 bases fit TRBD1. CDR1 MDHEN and CDR2 SYDVKM come from the germline V gene. The CDR3 sequence is 14 residues long. V trimming: 5 bases; J trimming: 5 bases; junction bases outside the gene matches: 8. The CDR3 protein is CASSVRGRDTEAFF. Here the CDR3 DNA reads TGTGCCAGCAGTGTTAGGGGGCGGGATACTGAAGCTTTCTTT.

The J gene is TRBJ1-6, the V gene TRBV7-9, with 10 bases that match TRBD1. Germline assignment: CDR1 SEHNR and CDR2 FQNEAQ (reference sequence). The CDR3 totals 15 residues. With 4 bases clipped from V and 5 bases from J, the junction kept 2 bases outside the gene matches. CDR3 amino acids: CASSSGTGDNSPLHF. CDR3 DNA sequence: TGTGCCAGCAGCTCCGGGACAGGGGATAATTCACCCCTCCACTTT.

The rearrangement uses TRBV6-1 and TRBJ2-1, with 9 bases that match TRBD1. The germline V gene encodes CDR1 MNHNS and CDR2 SASEGT. CDR3 length: 15 amino acids. V shed 6 bases, J shed 7 bases, and the junction held 10 bases outside the gene matches. The CDR3 coding sequence is TGTGCCAGCAGATCCGGGACAGGGAGCTTTAATGAGCAGTTCTTC. This gives the protein CASRSGTGSFNEQFF.

This clone was seen once. The V call is TRBV28, the J call TRBJ1-2, with a tentative D call TRBD1 (5 bases). The germline V gene has CDR1 MDHEN and CDR2 SYDVKM. The CDR3 has 14 residues. V was cut by 6 bases and J by 4 bases, with 15 bases left in between. The DNA of the CDR3 is TGTGCCAGCAGCCCAGAAGGGGATGTCTATGGCTACACCTTC. It yields the protein CASSPEGDVYGYTF.

The genes are TRBV5-1 and TRBJ2-1; TRBD1 matches at 9 bases. Germline CDR1 SGHRS, CDR2 YFSETQ. V shed 4 bases, J shed 7 bases, and the junction held 12 bases outside the gene matches. The CDR3 loop spans 16 amino acids. For the CDR3, the DNA is TGCGCCAGCAGCGGACTGACAGGGGGAGTTGGAAATGAGCAGTTCTTC. Translating it yields CASSGLTGGVGNEQFF.

The rearrangement joins TRBV18 to TRBJ1-2; 8 bases map to TRBD1. The J segment lost 0 bases and the V segment lost 6 bases, leaving 3 bases of the junction unmatched. Germline V gives CDR1 KGHSH, CDR2 LQKENI. This CDR3 spans 14 amino acids. CDR3 in amino acids: CASSRTGTNYGYTF. DNA of the CDR3: TGTGCCAGCTCTCGGACAGGGACTAACTATGGCTACACCTTC.

The chain joins TRBV6-6 to TRBJ2-3; TRBD1 is a possible D gene (5 bases). Germline V gives CDR1 MNHNY, CDR2 SVGAGI (reference sequence). Trimming took 8 bases from V and 0 from J, leaving 15 bases between them. This CDR3 region has 15 residues. CDR3 DNA sequence: TGTGCCAGCCGACAGACAATTACTAGCACAGATACGCAGTATTTT. Translated: CASRQTITSTDTQYF.

The chain couples TRBV15 to TRBJ1-5, with D uncertain. The CDR3 is 18 amino acids. Trimming took off 0 bases at V and 2 bases at J, with 17 bases between the two ends. Germline V gives CDR1 LNHNV, CDR2 YYDKDF (reference sequence). The CDR3: CATSREEVWLGGNQPQHF. DNA of the CDR3: TGTGCCACCAGCAGAGAGGAAGTCTGGCTCGGGGGCAATCAGCCCCAGCATTTT.

J is TRBJ2-6 and V is TRBV5-5, with D hard to call. In germline, CDR1 is SGHKS, CDR2 YYEKEE (reference sequence). CDR3 size: 19 residues. Trimming removed 0 bases from V and 0 bases from J, with 16 bases in between. CDR3 nucleotide sequence: TGTGCCAGCAGCTTGGCCTACAGTCGTCTATCCTCTGGGGCCAACGTCCTGACTTTC. It yields the protein CASSLAYSRLSSGANVLTF.

This clone showed up just once. J is TRBJ2-7 and V is TRBV5-8; D possibly corresponds to TRBD2 (7 bases). With 1 base removed from V and 1 base from J, the gap between germline ends came to 12 bases. Germline loops: CDR1 SGHTS, CDR2 YDEGEE. CDR3 length: 15 amino acids. This CDR3 reads CASSLLGGVSYEQYF. CDR3 bases: TGTGCCAGCAGCTTGTTAGGGGGGGTATCCTACGAGCAGTACTTC.

The V gene is TRBV27, the J gene TRBJ2-1; D perhaps matches TRBD1 (5 bases). From germline, CDR1 is MNHEY and CDR2 SMNVEV (reference sequence). CDR3 length: 17 amino acids. V was cut by 5 bases and J by 0 bases, with 17 bases left in between. CDR3 residues: CASSLTGKVSSYNEQFF. In DNA, the CDR3 is TGTGCCAGCAGTCTCACAGGAAAGGTGTCCTCCTACAATGAGCAGTTCTTC.

On this clone itself: Relative to the germline gene, one junction end is altered; a read error may explain this. This chain joins TRBV15 and TRBJ1-2; TRBD1 aligns across 8 bases. The CDR3 has 12 residues. Germline V CDR1 and CDR2: LNHNV, YYDKDF (reference sequence). The CDR3 here is CATSVGTGETLF. CDR3 DNA: TGTGCCACCAGCGTCGGGACAGGTGAAACCCTCTTC. Variable domain in full (rest from reference TRBV15 and TRBJ1-2): DAMVIQNPRYQVTQFGKPVTLSCSQTLNHNVMYWYQQKSSQAPKLLFHYYDKDFNNEADTPDNFQSRRPNTSFCFLDIRSPGLGDTAMYLCATSVGTGETLFGSGTRLTVV.

The chain links TRBV2 to TRBJ2-6; D not certain. The CDR3 is made up of 15 amino acids. The V gene lost 4 bases and the J gene lost 2 bases, with 9 bases spanning the gap. Per the germline V gene, CDR1 is SNHLY and CDR2 is FYNNEI. CDR3 sequence: CASSVLTTGANVLTF. The CDR3 DNA is TGTGCCAGCAGTGTTCTGACAACTGGGGCCAACGTCCTGACTTTC.

The chain links TRBV7-9 to TRBJ1-1; 7 nucleotides match TRBD1. Germline CDR1 is SEHNR and CDR2 is FQNEAQ (reference sequence). Trimming removed 5 bases from V and 4 bases from J; junction bases left unmatched: 7. The CDR3 consists of 14 residues. The CDR3 spells CASSLDPGGTEAFF. The CDR3 bases are TGTGCCAGCAGCCTAGATCCAGGGGGCACTGAAGCTTTCTTT.

The J gene is TRBJ1-5, the V gene TRBV10-3; 9 bases map to TRBD1. With 6 bases clipped from V and 6 bases from J, the junction kept 6 bases outside the gene matches. Per germline, CDR1 ENHRY and CDR2 SYGVKD. This CDR3 is built from 14 residues. The CDR3 coding sequence is TGTGCCATCAGCCGGACAGGGGAAGGTCAGCCCCAGCATTTT. It encodes CAISRTGEGQPQHF.

The genes are TRBV30 and TRBJ2-6, with a tentative D call TRBD1 (7 bases). CDR1 and CDR2 from the germline V gene are GTSNPN and SVGIG (reference sequence). The CDR3 has 16 amino acids. Deletions cut 5 bases from V and 1 base from J, with 15 bases between. The CDR3 reads CAWGGTQGSGANVLTF. The CDR3, as DNA: TGTGCCTGGGGAGGGACACAGGGGTCTGGGGCCAACGTCCTGACTTTC.

The V gene is TRBV19, the J gene TRBJ2-2; 8 nucleotides line up with TRBD2. Germline V gives CDR1 LNHDA, CDR2 SQIVND (reference sequence). V shed 5 bases and J 6 bases; nucleotides not matched to a gene: 8. The CDR3 length is 15 residues. In nucleotides, the CDR3 is TGTGCCAGTAGTGGGGGACTAGGATATGCCGGGGAGCTGTTTTTT. Translated, it gives CASSGGLGYAGELFF.

This chain links TRBV2 with TRBJ2-1, with TRBD2 matching 9 bases. V shed 8 bases and J 2 bases; nucleotides not matched to a gene: 7. The CDR3 consists of 15 residues. CDR1 and CDR2 from the germline V gene are SNHLY and FYNNEI. The CDR3 is CASESSGRPYNEQFF. CDR3 DNA: TGTGCCAGCGAGTCGAGCGGGAGGCCCTACAATGAGCAGTTCTTC.

This chain uses TRBV30 with TRBJ2-7; 11 nucleotides line up with TRBD2. The trim removed 2 bases at V and 4 bases at J, leaving 10 bases unmatched. The length of the CDR3 is 16 residues. From germline, CDR1 is GTSNPN and CDR2 SVGIG (reference sequence). CDR3 DNA sequence: TGTGCCTGGAGTTCACAAGGACTAGCGGGTATTTACGAGCAGTACTTC. It encodes CAWSSQGLAGIYEQYF. Variable domain in full (rest from reference TRBV30 and TRBJ2-7): SQTIHQWPATLVQPVGSPLSLECTVEGTSNPNLYWYRQAAGRGLQLLFYSVGIGQISSEVPQNLSASRPQDRQFILSSKKLLLSDSGFYLCAWSSQGLAGIYEQYFGPGTRLTVT.

The rearrangement links TRBV6-1 to TRBJ1-3; the D gene is possibly TRBD1 (5 bases). The CDR3 sequence is 14 residues long. Trimming pared 2 bases from V and 3 bases from J, leaving 8 bases between. Germline-derived CDR1 and CDR2 are MNHNS and SASEGT. In nucleotides, the CDR3 is TGTGCCAGCAGTGAATGGGGGGATGGAAACACCATATATTTT. Its translation: CASSEWGDGNTIYF.

The chain links TRBV5-1 to TRBJ1-2; 9 positions agree with TRBD1. The ends lost 1 base at V and 7 bases at J; junction bases unmatched: 8. This CDR3 contains 15 residues. The V gene's germline CDR1 is SGHRS and CDR2 YFSETQ. The CDR3 DNA is TGCGCCAGCAGCTTGTCTTCACAGGGGGCAGGTGGCTACACCTTC. Amino acid sequence: CASSLSSQGAGGYTF.

The gene calls are TRBV6-1 and TRBJ2-1; 7 bases line up with TRBD2. Germline V lookup: CDR1 MNHNS, CDR2 SASEGT. The V and J ends lost 3 bases and 0 bases, in that order; junction bases with no gene match: 14. The CDR3 extends over 19 amino acids. CDR3 nucleotides: TGTGCCAGCAGTGAGTGGTTCGAGACTAGCCAGAGCTCCTACAATGAGCAGTTCTTC. This codes for CASSEWFETSQSSYNEQFF.